The sequence of this T cell receptor beta chain was determined in a study of OX40 agonist ivuxolimab in advanced cancers. Clones were sequenced by immunoSEQ multiplex PCR, and TCRdb holds only the in-frame ones, with some missing. The sample shows about 88,000 clones, approximately 85% of them seen only once. This clone was detected only a few times. What it binds is not known. Germline CDR1 is MNHEY and CDR2 is SMNVEV (reference sequence). Trimming took 6 bases from V and 8 from J, leaving 8 bases between them. The CDR3 sequence is 12 residues long. Study conclusions and caveats: Mean expanded clone counts were higher in CD8+ than CD4+ T cells. Clonal expansion by week 6 occurred in CD4+ and CD8+ blood T cells (at 0.1 to 3.0 mg/kg).

V is TRBV27 and J is TRBJ1-6; D call uncertain. The clonotype was recovered from an adult with an advanced solid tumor such as melanoma, head and neck, liver or kidney cancer. The material sequenced was CD4+ or CD8+ T cells sorted from blood, taken in a trial of the OX40 agonist ivuxolimab. The CDR3 DNA is TGTGCCAGCAGCCGAGACTATTCACCCCTCCACTTT. It is translated as CASSRDYSPLHF.